These 6 T cell receptor beta chains came from one sample sequenced in a study of cytomegalovirus exposure and HLA in healthy donors. 60 Vbeta and 13 Jbeta primers were used in PCR. Data came from immunoSEQ multiplex PCR; TCRdb stores just in-frame clones and leaves some out. The table has 200,000 to 250,000 clones, over 65% seen once. Material: PBMCs. The receptors were gathered from a human donor in good health.

The chain couples TRBV5-4 to TRBJ2-7; TRBD2 matches 11 bases. Trimming cost V 1 base and J 8 bases; bases outside gene matches: 5. CDR1 is SGHNT, CDR2 YYREEE, per germline (reference sequence). CDR3 length: 14 residues. CDR3 sequence reads: CASSLRLAGNKQYF. The CDR3 nucleotides read TGTGCCAGCAGCTTGCGACTAGCGGGAAACAAGCAGTACTTC.

The chain couples TRBV5-4 to TRBJ2-5; TRBD1 matches 10 bases. V shed 4 bases, J shed 5 bases, and the junction held 8 bases outside the gene matches. This CDR3 comprises 15 residues. Germline loops: CDR1 SGHNT, CDR2 YYREEE (reference sequence). This CDR3 is CASSRGQGPGETQYF. CDR3 nucleotide sequence: TGTGCCAGCAGCAGGGGACAGGGGCCGGGGGAGACCCAGTACTTC.

The chain recombines TRBV9 with TRBJ2-2, with 10 nucleotides matching TRBD2. Germline V gene sequence: CDR1 SGDLS, CDR2 YYNGEE. The CDR3 contains 16 residues. With 4 bases clipped from V and 2 bases from J, the junction kept 5 bases outside the gene matches. The CDR3 sequence: CASSPWTSGNTGELFF. DNA for the CDR3: TGTGCCAGCAGCCCCTGGACTAGCGGAAACACCGGGGAGCTGTTTTTT.

With respect to this clone: At one boundary the junction diverges from the germline segment, which might be a read error. The rearrangement uses TRBV7-9 and TRBJ1-1, with D possibly TRBD1 on 6 matching bases. The germline V gene encodes CDR1 SEHNR and CDR2 FQNEAQ (reference sequence). This CDR3 is 17 amino acids long. The CDR3 DNA reads TGTTCCAGCAGCTCCGATTATTCGCAGGGGATGAACACTGAAGCTTTCTTT. Translation: CSSSSDYSQGMNTEAFF. Combining the CDR3 with reference TRBV7-9 and TRBJ1-1 gives the whole variable domain DTGVSQNPRHKITKRGQNVTFRCDPISEHNRLYWYRQTLGQGPEFLTYFQNEAQLEKSRLLSDRFSAERPKGSFSTLEIQRTEQGDSAMYLCSSSSDYSQGMNTEAFFGQGTRLTVV.

For the CDR3, the DNA is TGTGCCAGCAGTTACAGAGGGACAGGCACAGATACGCAGTATTTT. Its protein is CASSYRGTGTDTQYF. This sequence joins TRBV6-5 and TRBJ2-3, with 7 positions matching TRBD1. The trim removed 2 bases at V and 1 base at J, leaving 3 bases unmatched. Germline assignment: CDR1 MNHEY and CDR2 SVGAGI. This CDR3 contains 15 residues.

This chain connects TRBV11-2 to TRBJ2-7, with 7 positions matching TRBD2. V lost 3 bases and J lost 2; bases outside the gene matches: 7. The CDR3 is 15 residues long. Germline V gene data show CDR1 as SGHAT and CDR2 as FQNNGV. The CDR3 DNA reads as TGTGCCAGCAGCTTGGCTAGCGGTTTTCCCTACGAGCAGTACTTC. Its protein is CASSLASGFPYEQYF.